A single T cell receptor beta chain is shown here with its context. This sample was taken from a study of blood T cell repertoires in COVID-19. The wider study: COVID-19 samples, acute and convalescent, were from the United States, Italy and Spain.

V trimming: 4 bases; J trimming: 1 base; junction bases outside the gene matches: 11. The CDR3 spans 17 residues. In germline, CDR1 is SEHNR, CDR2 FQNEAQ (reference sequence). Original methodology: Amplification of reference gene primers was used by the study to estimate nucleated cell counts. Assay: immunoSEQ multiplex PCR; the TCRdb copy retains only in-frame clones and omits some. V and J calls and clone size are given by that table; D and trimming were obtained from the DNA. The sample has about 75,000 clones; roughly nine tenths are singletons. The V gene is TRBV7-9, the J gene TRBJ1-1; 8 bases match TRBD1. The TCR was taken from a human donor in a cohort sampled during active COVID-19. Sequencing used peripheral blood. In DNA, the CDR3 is TGTGCCAGCAGCTCCCGACAGGGGCCCCAGGGGAACACTGAAGCTTTCTTT. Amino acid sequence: CASSSRQGPQGNTEAFF.